This TCR beta chain was retrieved from a study of cytomegalovirus exposure and HLA in healthy donors. Remarks on this clone: Its antigen is unidentified.

Vbeta (60) and Jbeta (13) primers were used in the PCR. Clones were read by immunoSEQ multiplex PCR, and TCRdb kept only the in-frame ones, dropping some. The repertoire shows 130,000 to 150,000 clones; the top ten hold roughly 3%. Overall study results and limits: Researchers reported in a later analysis that a missense DCLRE1C variant was tied to TCR beta V- and J-gene trimming. The study carried out a later analysis of TCR beta sequences. It associated some 18,000 of them with specific HLA alleles at a false discovery rate of 0.05.

Germline V CDR1 and CDR2: PRHDT, FYEKMQ (reference sequence). The CDR3 runs to 16 residues. With 5 bases clipped from V and 0 bases from J, the junction kept 7 bases outside the gene matches. Material for sequencing was PBMCs. The receptor's source is a man aged 35 to 55 in good health and CMV-seronegative. The rearrangement links TRBV13 to TRBJ1-1, with 9 bases identical to TRBD1. CDR3 nucleotide sequence: TGTGCCAGCAGCGCCCCACAGGGGGCGGTGAACACTGAAGCTTTCTTT. Translation gives CASSAPQGAVNTEAFF.